This record looks at one T cell receptor beta chain sequence and its context. What it recognizes is unknown. This entry comes from a study of blood T cells in healthy people across ages. On the study more broadly: About one barcoded beta molecule per two T cells was captured by template switching.

The use of a sample-barcoded 5' primer and a J-beta primer mix characterized a second PCR of about 7 to 12 cycles. MiXCR, run by TCRdb on the 5' RACE reads, gives a single entry per CDR3 protein. The data hold some 930,000 distinct CDR3 sequences, with almost 30% observed a single time. General study findings and limits: Donors of long life had a larger count of naive CD4+ cells and greater diversity than aged donors. Observed TCR beta diversity showed a strong correlation with the percentage of naive T cells as measured by flow cytometry.

There are 13 residues in the CDR3. Germline V lookup: CDR1 LNHNV, CDR2 YYDKDF (reference sequence). V dropped 3 bases and J dropped 4 bases, with 9 bases sitting between them. This same sample was also part of a study on T cells of mothers and their children. That paper adds: An overlap that was slightly higher, though non-significant, was seen in related mother-child pairs versus unrelated pairs.

The sequence derives from a woman aged 40 to 55 in good health. The sample taken for sequencing was blood. This chain links TRBV15 with TRBJ1-2; tentatively, D is TRBD1 (5 bases). CDR3 sequence reads: CATSRTDSYGYTF. The CDR3 DNA follows: TGTGCCACCAGCAGGACAGACAGCTATGGCTACACCTTC.